This T cell receptor beta chain came from a study of T cell changes during pregnancy in multiple sclerosis. TCRdb's copy holds only in-frame clones and misses some; the assay was immunoSEQ multiplex PCR. The sample includes about 70,000 clones, around 90% of them seen just once. This sequence was found in a female donor with multiple sclerosis, enrolled in a pregnancy study. The sequenced sample was CD4+ T cells from peripheral blood mononuclear cells, obtained after pregnancy.

CDR3 region: CASSYQTSGRSHEQYF. CDR3 nucleotide sequence: TGCGCCAGCAGCTACCAGACTAGCGGGAGATCCCACGAGCAGTACTTC. This chain joins TRBV5-1 and TRBJ2-7; TRBD2 matches 12 bases. V shed 3 bases and J 5 bases; nucleotides not matched to a gene: 9. The germline V gene encodes CDR1 SGHRS and CDR2 YFSETQ. CDR3 length: 16 amino acids. Complete variable domain (other parts from reference TRBV5-1 and TRBJ2-7): KAGVTQTPRYLIKTRGQQVTLSCSPISGHRSVSWYQQTPGQGLQFLFEYFSETQRNKGNFPGRFSGRQFSNSRSEMNVSTLELGDSALYLCASSYQTSGRSHEQYFGPGTRLTVT.